The 16 T cell receptor beta chains listed next were all sequenced from one sample in a study of spatial heterogeneity in lung cancer. TCRdb independently ran MiXCR on the 5' RACE reads; one entry per CDR3 protein. The table includes around 24,000 distinct CDR3 sequences, roughly 6.9% detected once. Time point described: sample taken at primary tumor resection. No cell sorting; template was whole RNA from tumor, lung tissue or PBMC. This material consisted of PBMCs, taken at surgery. These receptors were taken from a male donor with early-stage non-small cell lung cancer.

V usage is TRBV6-1 and J usage is TRBJ1-1; D gene uncertain. Trimming removed 10 bases at V and 0 bases at J, with 12 bases between. The germline V gene has CDR1 MNHNS and CDR2 SASEGT. This CDR3 is built from 13 residues. CDR3 coding DNA: TGTGCCAACCAACTTCTTATGAACACTGAAGCTTTCTTT. This gives the protein CANQLLMNTEAFF.

This clonotype has a count of ten or more. V usage is TRBV7-9 and J usage is TRBJ2-3; 9 positions match TRBD2. There are 16 residues in the CDR3. Germline V lookup: CDR1 SEHNR, CDR2 FQNEAQ (reference sequence). V dropped 5 bases and J dropped 7; count of bases not matched to a gene: 13. The CDR3 DNA reads as TGTGCCAGCAGCCCCAGAGGTAGCGGGAGTGCAAATACGCAGTATTTT. This sequence encodes CASSPRGSGSANTQYF.

Many counts were recorded for this clonotype. The chain is built from TRBV20-1 and TRBJ2-6; D not resolved. Germline V CDR1 and CDR2: DFQATT, SNEGSKA (reference sequence). This CDR3 is built from 16 residues. Trimming shortened V by 0 bases and J by 5 bases, and 14 bases separated the two germline ends. CDR3 DNA sequence: TGCAGTGCTAGAGATGTGGGAAGAGATAGGGCCAACGTCCTGACTTTC. This codes for CSARDVGRDRANVLTF.

This clonotype was found many times. The chain links TRBV5-1 to TRBJ1-1, with a possible D match to TRBD1 (6 bases). The germline V gene has CDR1 SGHRS and CDR2 YFSETQ. Between the trimmed V and J ends, which lost 5 bases and 2 bases, there was a span of 10 bases. This CDR3 region has 13 residues. CDR3 nucleotide sequence: TGCGCCAGCAGTATGACAGGCAACACTGAAGCTTTCTTT. Encoded protein: CASSMTGNTEAFF.

This clonotype was recorded at least ten times. The J gene is TRBJ1-5, the V gene TRBV27; D call uncertain. This CDR3 has 13 residues. Trimming pared 3 bases from V and 0 bases from J, leaving 3 bases between. Germline loops: CDR1 MNHEY, CDR2 SMNVEV (reference sequence). The CDR3 nucleotides read TGTGCCAGCAGTTTTACTAGCAATCAGCCCCAGCATTTT. Protein product: CASSFTSNQPQHF.

This clonotype occurred many times. The genes are TRBV28 and TRBJ2-1; D may be TRBD2 (6 bases). CDR3 size: 16 residues. The V and J ends lost 1 base and 3 bases respectively, with 13 bases between them. Germline loops: CDR1 MDHEN, CDR2 SYDVKM. This CDR3 reads CASSLSGRGLYNEQFF. The CDR3 nucleotides read TGTGCCAGCAGTTTATCAGGGCGGGGCCTCTACAATGAGCAGTTCTTC.

This clonotype was seen repeatedly, ten times or more. The V and J genes are TRBV19 and TRBJ1-2, with D possibly matching TRBD1 (5 bases). The CDR3 sequence is 16 residues long. CDR1 is LNHDA, CDR2 SQIVND, per germline (reference sequence). Trimming stripped 9 bases from V and 7 bases from J, with 27 bases between. As DNA, the CDR3 is TGTGCCAGCTTGACTAAGGGACTGCCACGCAGGGCTGGCTACACCTTC. Protein: CASLTKGLPRRAGYTF.

This clonotype was seen repeatedly, ten times or more. The V call is TRBV20-1, the J call TRBJ2-1; D is perhaps TRBD1 (5 bases). CDR1 and CDR2 (germline): DFQATT, SNEGSKA (reference sequence). The CDR3 is 11 residues long. The V end was cut by 5 bases, the J end by 10 bases, with 12 bases between. CDR3 bases: TGCAGTGCTCAGGGCCCGTCGGAGCAGTTCTTC. Its translation is CSAQGPSEQFF.

This clonotype has just a few counts. The chain is built from TRBV28 and TRBJ2-7; D uncertain. Per the germline V gene, CDR1 is MDHEN and CDR2 is SYDVKM. CDR3 length equals 15 residues. Trimming stripped 7 bases from V and 4 bases from J, with 20 bases between. The CDR3 region has the DNA TGTGCCAGCACGGTTAGCCCCGGGCTTTCGTACGAGCAGTACTTC. Translation gives CASTVSPGLSYEQYF. The whole variable domain, remainder taken from reference TRBV28 and TRBJ2-7, is DVKVTQSSRYLVKRTGEKVFLECVQDMDHENMFWYRQDPGLGLRLIYFSYDVKMKEKGDIPEGYSVSREKKERFSLILESASTNQTSMYLCASTVSPGLSYEQYFGPGTRLTVT.

Sample share makes this clonotype medium-sized. The V call is TRBV28, the J call TRBJ2-2; D is ambiguous. Looked up from germline, CDR1 is MDHEN and CDR2 is SYDVKM. V lost 7 bases to trimming and J lost 4 bases, with 10 bases between them. The CDR3 is 13 residues long. CDR3 coding DNA: TGTGCCAGCAAGCGCCCCCTCACCGGGGAGCTGTTTTTT. Encoded protein: CASKRPLTGELFF.

This clonotype was counted ten times or more. The chain couples TRBV7-8 to TRBJ1-2; 7 nucleotides agree with TRBD1. With V trimmed by 5 bases and J by 6 bases, 3 bases remained unmatched. This CDR3 is 12 amino acids long. Looked up from germline, CDR1 is SGHVS and CDR2 is FQNEAQ. The CDR3 coding sequence is TGTGCCAGCAGCGTAGGGGGCCATGGCTACACCTTC. This translates into CASSVGGHGYTF.

This clonotype was detected many times. CDR3 loop: CASSLGTGSYNEQFF. Here the CDR3 DNA reads TGTGCCAGCAGCTTGGGGACAGGGTCCTACAATGAGCAGTTCTTC. The chain employs TRBV5-8 and TRBJ2-1; 8 bases are a match to TRBD1. The CDR3 totals 15 residues. Germline V gene sequence: CDR1 SGHTS, CDR2 YDEGEE. V gave up 0 bases and J gave up 1 base; unmatched junction bases: 0.

The chain is built from TRBV6-1 and TRBJ1-5, with D hard to call. V lost 5 bases, J lost 5 bases, and 10 bases lay in between. This CDR3 is built from 13 residues. Germline V gives CDR1 MNHNS, CDR2 SASEGT. The DNA for the CDR3 is TGTGCCAGCAGTACCGACGGTGATCAGCCCCAGCATTTT. It is translated as CASSTDGDQPQHF.

Ten or more counts support this clonotype. V is TRBV2 and J is TRBJ2-4; D is unresolved. This CDR3 has 11 amino acids. Trimming left V 6 bases short and J 5 bases short, with 5 bases between. Germline loops: CDR1 SNHLY, CDR2 FYNNEI. The CDR3 spells CASRGQNIQYF. In DNA form, the CDR3 reads TGTGCCAGCAGGGGCCAAAACATTCAGTACTTC.

The genes are TRBV27 and TRBJ2-6, with 8 positions matching TRBD1. Unmatched junction bases numbered 3, after V lost 5 bases and J lost 0 bases. The CDR3 runs to 16 residues. Germline loops: CDR1 MNHEY, CDR2 SMNVEV (reference sequence). This chain's CDR3 is CASSGQGFSGANVLTF. The CDR3 nucleotides read TGTGCCAGCAGTGGACAGGGCTTCTCTGGGGCCAACGTCCTGACTTTC. Filled out from reference TRBV27 and TRBJ2-6, the complete variable domain reads EAQVTQNPRYLITVTGKKLTVTCSQNMNHEYMSWYRQDPGLGLRQIYYSMNVEVTDKGDVPEGYKVSRKEKRNFPLILESPSPNQTSLYFCASSGQGFSGANVLTFGAGSRLTVL.

This clonotype was observed many times. The chain has TRBV20-1 and TRBJ2-7, with D hard to call. The CDR3 loop spans 12 amino acids. Germline V CDR1 and CDR2: DFQATT, SNEGSKA (reference sequence). The ends were cut back, 7 bases at V and 2 bases at J, with 12 bases in the middle. The CDR3 nucleotides read TGCAGTGGGACCACTAATCCCTACGAGCAGTACTTC. It encodes CSGTTNPYEQYF.